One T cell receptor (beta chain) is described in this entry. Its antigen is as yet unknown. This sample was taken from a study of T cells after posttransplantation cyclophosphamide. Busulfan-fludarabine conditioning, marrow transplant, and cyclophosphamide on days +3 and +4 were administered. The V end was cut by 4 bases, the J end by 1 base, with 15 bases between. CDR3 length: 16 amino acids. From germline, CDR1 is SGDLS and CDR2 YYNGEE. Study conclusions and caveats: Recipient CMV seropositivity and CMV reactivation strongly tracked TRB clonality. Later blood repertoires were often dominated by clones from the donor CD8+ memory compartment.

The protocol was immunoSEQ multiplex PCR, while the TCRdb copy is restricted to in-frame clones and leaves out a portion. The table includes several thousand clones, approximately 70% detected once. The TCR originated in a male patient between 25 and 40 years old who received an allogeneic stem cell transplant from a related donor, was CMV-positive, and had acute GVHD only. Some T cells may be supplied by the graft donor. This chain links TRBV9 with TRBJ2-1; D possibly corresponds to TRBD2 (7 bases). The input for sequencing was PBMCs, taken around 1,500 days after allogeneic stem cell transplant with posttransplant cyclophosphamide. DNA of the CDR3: TGTGCCAGCAGCACGGGGGGCGATGTTTCCTACAATGAGCAGTTCTTC. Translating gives CASSTGGDVSYNEQFF.